This TCR beta chain came from a study of T cell clonality in common variable immunodeficiency. Study observations and caveats: Compared with healthy controls, CVID subjects showed increased TCRbeta clonality, mostly in about a third. Fewer TCRbeta clones were shared among CVID subjects than controls.

This clone appeared many times. Its matching antigen is unknown. The read ends 3 residues early relative to the CDR3; the germline J gene fills the gap. Equal genomic DNA amounts from CVID and control samples were sequenced. The protocol was immunoSEQ multiplex PCR, while the TCRdb copy is restricted to in-frame clones and leaves out a portion. Observed are roughly 58,000 clones, no singletons, with the top ten taking around 0.84%. The length of the CDR3 is 16 residues. Germline assignment: CDR1 SGHNT and CDR2 YYREEE (reference sequence). Trimming took 6 bases from V and 2 from J; bases not matched to a gene: 9.

The sequenced material came from peripheral blood mononuclear cells. This clonotype was obtained from a person between 18 and 75 years old in good health. The chain uses TRBV5-4 and TRBJ2-1, with 9 bases matching TRBD2. The CDR3 DNA, read in part, is TGTGCCAGCAACCGAGGCGCGGGGGGGACCTACAATGAG. This sequence encodes CASNRGAGGTYNE. The full CDR3 is CASNRGAGGTYNEQFF. Complete variable domain (other parts from reference TRBV5-4 and TRBJ2-1): ETGVTQSPTHLIKTRGQQVTLRCSSQSGHNTVSWYQQALGQGPQFIFQYYREEENGRGNFPPRFSGLQFPNYSSELNVNALELDDSALYLCASNRGAGGTYNEQFFGPGTRLTVL.